One sample yielded the 7 T cell receptor beta chains listed below, sequenced in a study of blood T cell repertoires in COVID-19. Assay used: immunoSEQ multiplex PCR; TCRdb lists only in-frame clones, some missing. The data show 64,000 or so clones, approximately 86% seen once. The source material was peripheral blood. These receptors originate from a man aged 35-49 years with acute or convalescent COVID-19.

This chain uses TRBV18 with TRBJ2-7; 8 nucleotides line up with TRBD2. CDR1 and CDR2 (germline): KGHSH, LQKENI. With 3 bases clipped from V and 3 bases from J, the junction kept 7 bases outside the gene matches. CDR3 length equals 15 residues. CDR3 sequence reads: CASSPGLAGNYEQYF. The DNA for the CDR3 is TGTGCCAGCTCACCTGGGCTAGCGGGCAACTACGAGCAGTACTTC. The variable domain in full, completed from reference TRBV18 and TRBJ2-7, reads NAGVMQNPRHLVRRRGQEARLRCSPMKGHSHVYWYRQLPEEGLKFMVYLQKENIIDESGMPKERFSAEFPKEGPSILRIQQVVRGDSAAYFCASSPGLAGNYEQYFGPGTRLTVT.

This chain links TRBV5-1 with TRBJ2-5; 10 bases are shared with TRBD1. The germline CDR1 and CDR2 sequences are SGHRS and YFSETQ. V lost 5 bases, J lost 5 bases, and 3 bases stayed unmatched. This CDR3 comprises 13 residues. As DNA, the CDR3 is TGCGCCAGCAGGACAGGGGGCGTGGAGACCCAGTACTTC. Its protein product is CASRTGGVETQYF.

A single count supports this clone. The rearrangement links TRBV6-5 to TRBJ1-5, with TRBD1 matching over 7 bases. The germline V gene encodes CDR1 MNHEY and CDR2 SVGAGI. The CDR3 extends over 14 amino acids. J was trimmed by 7 bases and V by 7 bases; bases with no gene match: 10. The CDR3 loop reads CASMPTGQGQPQHF. CDR3 nucleotide sequence: TGTGCCAGCATGCCGACAGGGCAGGGACAGCCCCAGCATTTT.

V and J are TRBV5-1 and TRBJ1-5; the D is unclear. The CDR3 covers 17 residues. Germline CDR1 and CDR2: SGHRS and YFSETQ. Trimming removed 0 bases from V and 0 bases from J, with 13 bases in between. CDR3 sequence (DNA): TGCGCCAGCAGCTTGGACGGGCGGGGAGATAGCAATCAGCCCCAGCATTTT. Residues: CASSLDGRGDSNQPQHF.

This clone occurred once. The chain recombines TRBV11-3 with TRBJ2-1; the match to TRBD2 covers 11 bases. This CDR3 spans 15 amino acids. Germline lookup yields CDR1 SGHNT and CDR2 YENEEA. J was trimmed by 7 bases and V by 3 bases; bases with no gene match: 5. Here the CDR3 DNA reads TGTGCCAGCAGCTTTCTAGCGGGGGGTCCAAATGAGCAGTTCTTC. Translation gives CASSFLAGGPNEQFF.

The genes are TRBV5-1 and TRBJ1-2; D ambiguous. V lost 1 base and J 13 bases, leaving 11 bases between the germline ends. Germline CDR1 SGHRS, CDR2 YFSETQ. The CDR3 is 11 residues long. DNA for the CDR3: TGCGCCAGCAGCTTGAAGTGGTCAGGCACCTTC. Amino acids: CASSLKWSGTF.

Only one count was recorded for this clone. The rearrangement joins TRBV27 to TRBJ1-6, with 7 bases aligning to TRBD1. This CDR3 has 16 amino acids. Losses at the gene ends were 2 bases for V and 7 bases for J; bases not matched to a gene: 8. The germline gives CDR1 MNHEY, CDR2 SMNVEV (reference sequence). The CDR3: CASSLRGGGMNSPLHF. CDR3 DNA: TGTGCCAGCAGTTTAAGAGGGGGCGGGATGAATTCACCCCTCCACTTT.